These T cell receptor beta chains were read from a single sample in a study of technical replicates of blood from a handful of donors. Repertoires were generated with immunoSEQ multiplex PCR, while TCRdb's copy carries only in-frame clones and drops some. The sample has about 74,000 clones; approximately 95% are singletons. The specimen was T cells isolated from PBMCs. The receptors originated from a human donor in good health. Each CDR3 is given with its conserved first and last residue. Fields, in order: D gene, V gene, clone size, J gene, CDR3 protein, CDR3 DNA. A D gene is named only where the DNA matches it firmly. Not every row has a clone size; where given, it reads once, few, many or a size class.

D gene: .; V gene: TRBV5-6; clone size: .; J gene: TRBJ1-2; CDR3 protein: CASSFQGHGYTF; CDR3 DNA: TGTGCCAGCAGCTTTCAGGGCCATGGCTACACCTTC
D gene: TRBD2; V gene: TRBV19; clone size: .; J gene: TRBJ2-5; CDR3 protein: CASSTRLAGIQETQYF; CDR3 DNA: TGTGCCAGTAGTACTCGACTAGCAGGAATTCAAGAGACCCAGTACTTC
D gene: .; V gene: TRBV4-1; clone size: once; J gene: TRBJ2-7; CDR3 protein: CASSQDLGARDEQYF; CDR3 DNA: TGCGCCAGCAGCCAAGATTTGGGAGCGAGGGACGAGCAGTACTTC
D gene: .; V gene: TRBV30; clone size: few; J gene: TRBJ1-1; CDR3 protein: CAWAPHTGQAFF; CDR3 DNA: TGTGCCTGGGCGCCTCACACAGGGCAAGCTTTCTTT
D gene: TRBD1; V gene: TRBV5-4; clone size: .; J gene: TRBJ2-5; CDR3 protein: CASSLAMTGVQETQYF; CDR3 DNA: TGTGCCAGCAGCTTGGCTATGACAGGGGTTCAAGAGACCCAGTACTTC
D gene: TRBD2; V gene: TRBV10-3; clone size: .; J gene: TRBJ2-5; CDR3 protein: CAISLSGALETQYF; CDR3 DNA: TGTGCCATCAGTCTCAGCGGGGCTCTGGAGACCCAGTACTTC
D gene: .; V gene: TRBV28; clone size: .; J gene: TRBJ2-7; CDR3 protein: CASSSKGQHPYEQYF; CDR3 DNA: TGTGCCAGCAGTTCAAAAGGACAGCACCCCTACGAGCAGTACTTC
D gene: .; V gene: TRBV2; clone size: .; J gene: TRBJ1-4; CDR3 protein: CASRDHGTLNEKLFF; CDR3 DNA: TGTGCCAGCAGGGACCATGGGACACTTAATGAAAAACTGTTTTTT
D gene: TRBD1; V gene: TRBV4-1; clone size: once; J gene: TRBJ2-7; CDR3 protein: CASSQEGGTAPYEQYF; CDR3 DNA: TGCGCCAGCAGCCAAGAGGGTGGGACAGCCCCCTACGAGCAGTACTTC
D gene: TRBD2; V gene: TRBV5-5; clone size: .; J gene: TRBJ2-3; CDR3 protein: CASSLRAGVTDTQYF; CDR3 DNA: TGTGCCAGCAGCTTGCGAGCGGGAGTTACTGATACGCAGTATTTT
D gene: .; V gene: TRBV19; clone size: .; J gene: TRBJ2-7; CDR3 protein: CASTREDPVYEQYF; CDR3 DNA: TGTGCCAGTACAAGGGAGGATCCTGTCTACGAGCAGTACTTC
D gene: .; V gene: TRBV28; clone size: .; J gene: TRBJ2-1; CDR3 protein: CASIPASPNPNEQFF; CDR3 DNA: TGTGCCAGCATCCCGGCTAGCCCTAACCCCAATGAGCAGTTCTTC
D gene: .; V gene: TRBV6-5; clone size: .; J gene: TRBJ1-2; CDR3 protein: CASSYSRGGQYGYTF; CDR3 DNA: TGTGCCAGCAGTTACTCTAGGGGCGGCCAGTATGGCTACACCTTC
D gene: TRBD2; V gene: TRBV29-1; clone size: .; J gene: TRBJ2-5; CDR3 protein: CSVGPGLAGGPPQYF; CDR3 DNA: TGCAGCGTTGGGCCAGGACTAGCGGGAGGGCCACCCCAGTACTTC
D gene: .; V gene: TRBV2; clone size: .; J gene: TRBJ1-6; CDR3 protein: CASRGTDSSYNSPLHF; CDR3 DNA: TGTGCCAGCAGAGGAACAGACAGCTCCTATAATTCACCCCTCCACTTT
D gene: TRBD1; V gene: TRBV2; clone size: .; J gene: TRBJ2-7; CDR3 protein: CASSAGTGHYEQYF; CDR3 DNA: TGTGCCAGCAGCGCCGGGACAGGGCACTACGAGCAGTACTTC
D gene: TRBD2; V gene: TRBV28; clone size: .; J gene: TRBJ2-1; CDR3 protein: CASSSRLAGENEQFF; CDR3 DNA: TGTGCCAGCAGTTCTCGACTAGCGGGAGAAAATGAGCAGTTCTTC
D gene: TRBD2; V gene: TRBV4-1; clone size: .; J gene: TRBJ2-7; CDR3 protein: CASSQVVRTSGAYEQYF; CDR3 DNA: TGCGCCAGCAGCCAAGTGGTAAGGACTAGCGGCGCCTACGAGCAGTACTTC
D gene: .; V gene: TRBV5-1; clone size: .; J gene: TRBJ1-3; CDR3 protein: CASSLESLGDTIYF; CDR3 DNA: TGCGCCAGCAGCTTGGAGTCACTAGGAGACACCATATATTTT
D gene: .; V gene: TRBV28; clone size: .; J gene: TRBJ2-5; CDR3 protein: CASSLDPSGGGDETQYF; CDR3 DNA: TGTGCCAGCAGCCTCGACCCTAGCGGAGGGGGGGACGAGACCCAGTACTTC
D gene: .; V gene: TRBV28; clone size: few; J gene: TRBJ1-3; CDR3 protein: CASVRGYTIYF; CDR3 DNA: TGTGCCAGCGTAAGGGGGTACACCATATATTTT
D gene: .; V gene: TRBV5-5; clone size: .; J gene: TRBJ2-5; CDR3 protein: CASSLAWGEHAQYF; CDR3 DNA: TGTGCCAGCAGCTTGGCCTGGGGGGAACATGCCCAGTACTTC
D gene: .; V gene: TRBV5-4; clone size: .; J gene: TRBJ2-3; CDR3 protein: CASSLWGGPLDTQYF; CDR3 DNA: TGTGCCAGCAGCTTGTGGGGGGGGCCCCTGGATACGCAGTATTTT
D gene: .; V gene: TRBV2; clone size: .; J gene: TRBJ2-7; CDR3 protein: CASSEAGSPYEQYF; CDR3 DNA: TGTGCCAGCAGTGAAGCGGGGAGCCCCTACGAGCAGTACTTC
D gene: .; V gene: TRBV5-1; clone size: .; J gene: TRBJ2-7; CDR3 protein: CASSPDRSYEQYF; CDR3 DNA: TGCGCCAGCAGTCCGGACAGATCCTACGAGCAGTACTTC
D gene: TRBD1; V gene: TRBV7-9; clone size: .; J gene: TRBJ2-7; CDR3 protein: CASSLRGGQGGYEQYF; CDR3 DNA: TGTGCCAGCAGTCTTAGGGGTGGACAGGGAGGTTACGAGCAGTACTTC
D gene: .; V gene: TRBV9; clone size: .; J gene: TRBJ1-4; CDR3 protein: CASSVEGGGWNEKLFF; CDR3 DNA: TGTGCCAGCAGCGTAGAAGGTGGAGGGTGGAATGAAAAACTGTTTTTT
D gene: TRBD1; V gene: TRBV11-2; clone size: .; J gene: TRBJ2-3; CDR3 protein: CASSLRSTGSTDTQYF; CDR3 DNA: TGTGCCAGCAGCTTACGCTCGACAGGGAGCACAGATACGCAGTATTTT
D gene: .; V gene: TRBV5-4; clone size: .; J gene: TRBJ2-7; CDR3 protein: CASTQPGNEQYF; CDR3 DNA: TGTGCCAGCACTCAACCAGGAAACGAGCAGTACTTC
D gene: TRBD1; V gene: TRBV10-2; clone size: .; J gene: TRBJ2-7; CDR3 protein: CASSETGAAYEQYF; CDR3 DNA: TGCGCCAGCAGTGAGACAGGGGCGGCCTACGAGCAGTACTTC
D gene: .; V gene: TRBV9; clone size: .; J gene: TRBJ2-5; CDR3 protein: CASSVDKGGETQYF; CDR3 DNA: TGTGCCAGCAGCGTTGACAAGGGCGGGGAGACCCAGTACTTC
D gene: .; V gene: TRBV2; clone size: .; J gene: TRBJ2-2; CDR3 protein: CASSDSGRSSGELFF; CDR3 DNA: TGTGCCAGCAGTGATAGTGGGAGAAGTAGCGGGGAGCTGTTTTTT
D gene: TRBD1; V gene: TRBV29-1; clone size: .; J gene: TRBJ1-2; CDR3 protein: CSAKQGQGNGYTF; CDR3 DNA: TGCAGCGCTAAACAGGGGCAGGGCAACGGCTACACCTTC
D gene: .; V gene: TRBV29-1; clone size: .; J gene: TRBJ1-2; CDR3 protein: CSVETPSNYGYTF; CDR3 DNA: TGCAGCGTTGAAACCCCGAGTAACTATGGCTACACCTTC
D gene: .; V gene: TRBV5-1; clone size: once; J gene: TRBJ2-2; CDR3 protein: CASSLDGGTGDTGELFF; CDR3 DNA: TGCGCCAGCAGCTTGGACGGGGGGACAGGAGACACCGGGGAGCTGTTTTTT
D gene: TRBD1; V gene: TRBV2; clone size: .; J gene: TRBJ1-1; CDR3 protein: CASRGDRVSAEAFF; CDR3 DNA: TGTGCCAGCAGGGGGGACAGGGTAAGCGCTGAAGCTTTCTTT
D gene: .; V gene: TRBV7-9; clone size: .; J gene: TRBJ2-1; CDR3 protein: CASSLNPNEQFF; CDR3 DNA: TGTGCCAGCAGCTTAAATCCAAATGAGCAGTTCTTC
D gene: .; V gene: TRBV6-5; clone size: .; J gene: TRBJ2-2; CDR3 protein: CASSYTPQGWTGELFF; CDR3 DNA: TGTGCCAGCAGTTACACCCCTCAGGGCTGGACCGGGGAGCTGTTTTTT
D gene: TRBD1; V gene: TRBV5-1; clone size: .; J gene: TRBJ2-7; CDR3 protein: CASSLGDSSYEQYF; CDR3 DNA: TGCGCCAGCAGCTTGGGGGACAGTTCCTACGAGCAGTACTTC
D gene: .; V gene: TRBV13; clone size: .; J gene: TRBJ2-2; CDR3 protein: CASSQNTANTGELFF; CDR3 DNA: TGTGCCAGCAGTCAAAATACTGCGAACACCGGGGAGCTGTTTTTT
D gene: .; V gene: TRBV6-1; clone size: .; J gene: TRBJ2-2; CDR3 protein: CASSEEWDTIYTGGLFF; CDR3 DNA: TGTGCCAGCAGTGAAGAGTGGGATACAATCTACACCGGGGGACTGTTTTTT
D gene: TRBD1; V gene: TRBV4-2; clone size: few; J gene: TRBJ1-5; CDR3 protein: CASSQDGTVIQPQHF; CDR3 DNA: TGTGCCAGCAGCCAAGATGGGACAGTTATTCAGCCCCAGCATTTT
D gene: .; V gene: TRBV6-5; clone size: few; J gene: TRBJ1-4; CDR3 protein: CASSKQEGLLKLFF; CDR3 DNA: TGTGCCAGCAGTAAACAGGAGGGGCTTTTGAAACTGTTTTTT
D gene: TRBD1; V gene: TRBV28; clone size: .; J gene: TRBJ2-5; CDR3 protein: CASSPRGFRGRETQYF; CDR3 DNA: TGTGCCAGCAGCCCCAGGGGGTTTCGGGGCAGAGAGACCCAGTACTTC
D gene: .; V gene: TRBV7-9; clone size: .; J gene: TRBJ2-3; CDR3 protein: CASSLPAGAGVSTDTQYF; CDR3 DNA: TGTGCCAGCAGCTTACCAGCGGGCGCCGGGGTTAGCACAGATACGCAGTATTTT
D gene: TRBD1; V gene: TRBV5-1; clone size: .; J gene: TRBJ2-7; CDR3 protein: CASSLVPRDRASYEQYF; CDR3 DNA: TGCGCCAGCAGCTTGGTCCCTCGGGACAGGGCTTCCTACGAGCAGTACTTC
D gene: .; V gene: TRBV6-5; clone size: .; J gene: TRBJ1-3; CDR3 protein: CASSPGGNTIYF; CDR3 DNA: TGTGCCAGCAGCCCGGGTGGAAACACCATATATTTT
D gene: TRBD1; V gene: TRBV27; clone size: .; J gene: TRBJ1-5; CDR3 protein: CASSINRGRNQPQHF; CDR3 DNA: TGTGCCAGCAGTATAAACAGGGGGCGAAATCAGCCCCAGCATTTT
D gene: TRBD2; V gene: TRBV4-2; clone size: .; J gene: TRBJ2-1; CDR3 protein: CASSQELAGYNEQFF; CDR3 DNA: TGTGCCAGCAGCCAAGAACTAGCGGGGTACAATGAGCAGTTCTTC
D gene: TRBD2; V gene: TRBV27; clone size: .; J gene: TRBJ2-7; CDR3 protein: CASSPGLGNYEQYF; CDR3 DNA: TGTGCCAGCAGCCCCGGACTAGGAAACTACGAGCAGTACTTC
D gene: .; V gene: TRBV6-4; clone size: .; J gene: TRBJ2-2; CDR3 protein: CASSVSTGNTGELFF; CDR3 DNA: TGTGCCAGCAGTGTATCGACAGGGAACACCGGGGAGCTGTTTTTT
D gene: .; V gene: TRBV29-1; clone size: .; J gene: TRBJ1-1; CDR3 protein: CSVETNTEAFF; CDR3 DNA: TGCAGCGTTGAAACTAACACTGAAGCTTTCTTT
D gene: TRBD2; V gene: TRBV5-1; clone size: .; J gene: TRBJ2-7; CDR3 protein: CASRRGVYEQYF; CDR3 DNA: TGCGCCAGCCGGCGGGGGGTCTACGAGCAGTACTTC
D gene: TRBD2; V gene: TRBV4-1; clone size: .; J gene: TRBJ2-3; CDR3 protein: CASSQEGILAGVTDTQYF; CDR3 DNA: TGCGCCAGCAGCCAAGAAGGAATACTAGCGGGAGTGACAGATACGCAGTATTTT
D gene: TRBD2; V gene: TRBV18; clone size: once; J gene: TRBJ2-3; CDR3 protein: CASSPSHLGAGPTDTQYF; CDR3 DNA: TGTGCCAGCTCACCATCGCACCTCGGAGCGGGGCCTACAGATACGCAGTATTTT
D gene: .; V gene: TRBV7-9; clone size: .; J gene: TRBJ1-4; CDR3 protein: CASSLAEGTNEKLFF; CDR3 DNA: TGTGCCAGCAGCTTAGCAGAGGGAACTAATGAAAAACTGTTTTTT
D gene: .; V gene: TRBV6-4; clone size: .; J gene: TRBJ1-2; CDR3 protein: CASSGPRSHYGYTF; CDR3 DNA: TGTGCCAGCAGTGGCCCCCGGAGCCACTATGGCTACACCTTC
D gene: .; V gene: TRBV11-3; clone size: medium-sized; J gene: TRBJ1-2; CDR3 protein: CASSLEGRSGSYGYTF; CDR3 DNA: TGTGCCAGCAGCTTAGAGGGCCGGTCTGGAAGCTATGGCTACACCTTC
D gene: TRBD1; V gene: TRBV27; clone size: .; J gene: TRBJ1-2; CDR3 protein: CASSLQGGDYGYTF; CDR3 DNA: TGTGCCAGCAGTTTACAGGGGGGAGACTATGGCTACACCTTC